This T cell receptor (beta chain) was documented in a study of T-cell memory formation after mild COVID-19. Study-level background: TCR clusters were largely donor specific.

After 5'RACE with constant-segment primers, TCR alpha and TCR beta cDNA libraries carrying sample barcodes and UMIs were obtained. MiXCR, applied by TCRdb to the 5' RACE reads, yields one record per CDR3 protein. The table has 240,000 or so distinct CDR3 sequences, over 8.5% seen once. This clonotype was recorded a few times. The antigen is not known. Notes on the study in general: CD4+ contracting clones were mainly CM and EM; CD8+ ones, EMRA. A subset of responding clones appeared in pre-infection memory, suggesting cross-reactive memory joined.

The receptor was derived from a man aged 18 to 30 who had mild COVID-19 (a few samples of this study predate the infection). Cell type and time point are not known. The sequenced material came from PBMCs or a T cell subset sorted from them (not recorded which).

CDR3 sequence (DNA): TGCGCCAGCAGCCGAGACAGAAACCAAGAGACCCAGTACTTC. This codes for CASSRDRNQETQYF. This chain joins TRBV5-1 and TRBJ2-5; possibly TRBD1 for D (5 bases). The V end was cut by 4 bases, the J end by 0 bases, with 10 bases between. The length of the CDR3 is 14 residues. The germline V gene has CDR1 SGHRS and CDR2 YFSETQ.